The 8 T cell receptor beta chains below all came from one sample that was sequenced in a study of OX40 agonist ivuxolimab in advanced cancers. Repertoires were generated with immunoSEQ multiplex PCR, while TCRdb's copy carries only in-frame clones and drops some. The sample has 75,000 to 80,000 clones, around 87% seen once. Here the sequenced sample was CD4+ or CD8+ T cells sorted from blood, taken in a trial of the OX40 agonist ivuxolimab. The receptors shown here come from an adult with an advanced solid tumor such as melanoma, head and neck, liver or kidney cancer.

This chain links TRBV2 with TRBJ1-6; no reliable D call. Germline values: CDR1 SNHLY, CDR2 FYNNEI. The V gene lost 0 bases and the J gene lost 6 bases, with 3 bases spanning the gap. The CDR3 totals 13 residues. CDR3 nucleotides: TGTGCCAGCAGTGAAGCAATTAATTCACCCCTCCACTTT. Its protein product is CASSEAINSPLHF.

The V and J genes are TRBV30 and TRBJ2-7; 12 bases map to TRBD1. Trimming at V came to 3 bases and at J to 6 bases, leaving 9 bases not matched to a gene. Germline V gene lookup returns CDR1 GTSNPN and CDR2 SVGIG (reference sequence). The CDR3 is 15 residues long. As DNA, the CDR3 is TGTGCCTGGAGCGGTTTCGGGACAGGGGGCCGCGAGCAGTACTTC. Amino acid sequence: CAWSGFGTGGREQYF.

CDR3 sequence: CASSFRTGSDYGYTF. CDR3 bases: TGTGCCAGCAGTTTTCGGACAGGGTCAGACTATGGCTACACCTTC. The V call is TRBV27, the J call TRBJ1-2; 8 nucleotides align to TRBD1. This CDR3 spans 15 amino acids. CDR1 is MNHEY, CDR2 SMNVEV, per germline (reference sequence). The V gene end was trimmed by 3 bases and the J gene end by 3 bases; junction bases not matched to a gene: 6.

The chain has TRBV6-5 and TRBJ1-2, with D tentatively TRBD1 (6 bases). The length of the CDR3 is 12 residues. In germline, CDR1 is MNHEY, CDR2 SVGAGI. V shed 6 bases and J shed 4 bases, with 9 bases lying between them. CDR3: CASRGGSYGYTF. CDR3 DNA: TGTGCCAGCAGGGGGGGCTCCTATGGCTACACCTTC.

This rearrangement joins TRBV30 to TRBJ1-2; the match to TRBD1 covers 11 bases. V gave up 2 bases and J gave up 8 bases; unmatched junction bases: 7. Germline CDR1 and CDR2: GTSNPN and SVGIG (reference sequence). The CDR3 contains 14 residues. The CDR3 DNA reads TGTGCCTGGAGTCCTATAGGGACAGGGGGAGGCTACACCTTC. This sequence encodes CAWSPIGTGGGYTF.

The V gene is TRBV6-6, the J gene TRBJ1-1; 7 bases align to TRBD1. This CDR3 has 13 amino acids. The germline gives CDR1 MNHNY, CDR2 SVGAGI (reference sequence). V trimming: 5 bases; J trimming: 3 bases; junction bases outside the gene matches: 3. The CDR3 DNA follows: TGTGCCAGCAGTCGAGGACAGGACACTGAAGCTTTCTTT. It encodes CASSRGQDTEAFF.

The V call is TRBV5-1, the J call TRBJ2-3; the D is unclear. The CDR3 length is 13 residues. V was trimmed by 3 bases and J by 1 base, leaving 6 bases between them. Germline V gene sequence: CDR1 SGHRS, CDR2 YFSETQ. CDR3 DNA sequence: TGCGCCAGCAGCTCGTCCCGCACAGATACGCAGTATTTT. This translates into CASSSSRTDTQYF.

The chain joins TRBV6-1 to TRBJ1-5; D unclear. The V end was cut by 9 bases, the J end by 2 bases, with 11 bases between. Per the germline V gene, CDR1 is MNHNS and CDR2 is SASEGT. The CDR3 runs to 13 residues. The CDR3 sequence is CASKTTGNQPQHF. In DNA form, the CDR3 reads TGTGCCAGTAAGACAACCGGCAATCAGCCCCAGCATTTT.